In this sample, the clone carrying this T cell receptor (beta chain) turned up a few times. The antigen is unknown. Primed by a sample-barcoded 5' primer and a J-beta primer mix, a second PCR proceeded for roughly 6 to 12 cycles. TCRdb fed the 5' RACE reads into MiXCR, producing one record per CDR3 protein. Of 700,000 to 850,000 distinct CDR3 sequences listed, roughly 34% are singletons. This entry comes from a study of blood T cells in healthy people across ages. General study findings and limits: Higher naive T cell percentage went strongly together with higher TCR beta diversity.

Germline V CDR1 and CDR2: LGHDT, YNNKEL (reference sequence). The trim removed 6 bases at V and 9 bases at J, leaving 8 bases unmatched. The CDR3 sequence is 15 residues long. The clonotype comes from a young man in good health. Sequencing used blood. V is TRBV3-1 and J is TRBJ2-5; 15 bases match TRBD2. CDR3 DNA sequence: TGTGCCAGCAGAACCGGGACTAGCGGGGGGACAGCCCAGTACTTC. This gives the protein CASRTGTSGGTAQYF.